Below are 19 T cell receptor beta chains sequenced from a single sample in a study of blood T cell repertoires in COVID-19 (dated by TCRdb to about 2020). The library was made by the immunoSEQ multiplex PCR assay. TCRdb holds this immuneACCESS table with in-frame rearrangements only. Some clones are missing; in checked studies, unresolved V genes explain under half, and the rest has no known cause. Here the sample has about 170,000 clones; roughly 93% occur a single time. The ten top clones hold approximately 4.6% of the sample. The sample was peripheral blood. The receptors originated from a man aged 18 to 35 with COVID-19, enrolled during active disease.

In this sample, this clone turned up once. The chain is built from TRBV19 and TRBJ2-1; 10 bases are a match to TRBD1. The length of the CDR3 is 15 residues. Germline V gene lookup returns CDR1 LNHDA and CDR2 SQIVND (reference sequence). Trimming cost V 1 base and J 9 bases; bases outside gene matches: 6. The CDR3 here is CASSIGDRGMGEQFF. Written as DNA, the CDR3 is TGTGCCAGTAGTATAGGGGACAGGGGTATGGGTGAGCAGTTCTTC. The entire variable domain, with the rest obtained from reference TRBV19 and TRBJ2-1, is as follows: DGGITQSPKYLFRKEGQNVTLSCEQNLNHDAMYWYRQDPGQGLRLIYYSQIVNDFQKGDIAEGYSVSREKKESFPLTVTSAQKNPTAFYLCASSIGDRGMGEQFFGPGTRLTVL.

The V gene is TRBV14, the J gene TRBJ2-7; TRBD2 agrees at 8 bases. The CDR3 contains 17 residues. Germline-derived CDR1 and CDR2 are SGHDN and FVKESK. With V trimmed by 1 base and J by 7 bases, 15 bases remained unmatched. CDR3: CASSQAPRGGPSMEQYF. CDR3 nucleotides: TGTGCCAGCAGCCAAGCCCCCCGGGGGGGACCCTCGATGGAGCAGTACTTC. The whole variable domain, filled in from reference TRBV14 and TRBJ2-7, reads EAGVTQFPSHSVIEKGQTVTLRCDPISGHDNLYWYRRVMGKEIKFLLHFVKESKQDESGMPNNRFLAERTGGTYSTLKVQPAELEDSGVYFCASSQAPRGGPSMEQYFGPGTRLTVT.

The chain uses TRBV27 and TRBJ2-2; no reliable D call. The CDR3 contains 17 residues. Germline V gene sequence: CDR1 MNHEY, CDR2 SMNVEV (reference sequence). V dropped 2 bases and J dropped 4 bases, with 17 bases sitting between them. The CDR3 loop is CASSLRRSAASTGELFF. CDR3 DNA sequence: TGTGCCAGCAGTTTACGGCGGTCCGCAGCCAGCACCGGGGAGCTGTTTTTT.

This sequence joins TRBV9 and TRBJ2-2; TRBD2 agrees at 12 bases. This CDR3 is 19 amino acids long. The germline CDR1 and CDR2 sequences are SGDLS and YYNGEE. The V and J ends lost 9 bases and 4 bases, in that order; junction bases with no gene match: 19. In nucleotides, the CDR3 is TGTGCCAATTGGACAGGACAAGGACTAGCGGGACGGGGCACCGGGGAGCTGTTTTTT. Protein sequence: CANWTGQGLAGRGTGELFF.

CDR3 protein: CASSEVLGAGGYTF. The CDR3, as DNA: TGTGCCAGCAGTGAGGTGCTGGGGGCGGGTGGCTACACCTTC. The chain uses TRBV25-1 and TRBJ1-2, with D tentatively TRBD1 (6 bases). The CDR3 contains 14 residues. Germline CDR1 MGHDK, CDR2 SYGVNS. V was trimmed by 3 bases and J by 7 bases, leaving 15 bases between them.

The V call is TRBV27, the J call TRBJ1-2; D is unclear. The CDR3 loop spans 13 amino acids. V was trimmed by 2 bases and J by 4 bases, leaving 8 bases between them. Germline V gene data show CDR1 as MNHEY and CDR2 as SMNVEV (reference sequence). The CDR3 region is CASSLRVGYGYTF. In DNA form, the CDR3 reads TGTGCCAGCAGTTTACGGGTAGGCTATGGCTACACCTTC.

The V gene is TRBV4-3, the J gene TRBJ2-7; 7 bases agree with TRBD1. Germline loops: CDR1 LGHNA, CDR2 YSLEER. Trimming took 1 base from V and 2 from J; bases not matched to a gene: 11. The length of the CDR3 is 17 residues. The CDR3 sequence is CASSQATGDDIPYEQYF. The CDR3 coding sequence is TGCGCCAGCAGCCAAGCTACAGGGGACGATATACCCTACGAGCAGTACTTC.

The chain combines TRBV4-3 with TRBJ2-7, with 7 bases that match TRBD2. The CDR3 is made up of 13 amino acids. V lost 4 bases and J lost 3; bases outside the gene matches: 3. Germline CDR1 and CDR2: LGHNA and YSLEER. CDR3 region: CASSPWEGYEQYF. The CDR3 bases are TGCGCCAGCAGCCCCTGGGAGGGCTACGAGCAGTACTTC.

J is TRBJ2-1 and V is TRBV28; 12 nucleotides agree with TRBD2. In germline, CDR1 is MDHEN, CDR2 SYDVKM. There are 16 residues in the CDR3. With V trimmed by 6 bases and J by 1 base, 4 bases remained unmatched. This CDR3 is CASRKLAGGSYNEQFF. In nucleotides, the CDR3 is TGTGCCAGCAGAAAACTAGCGGGAGGATCCTACAATGAGCAGTTCTTC.

The chain has TRBV3-1 (or the pseudogene TRBV3-2) and TRBJ2-1; TRBD1 matches at 8 bases. V dropped 6 bases and J dropped 5; count of bases not matched to a gene: 3. This CDR3 region has 13 residues. From germline, CDR1 is LGHDT and CDR2 YNNKEL (reference sequence). CDR3 bases: TGTGCCAGCAGTCGGACAGGGAACAATGAGCAGTTCTTC. It encodes CASSRTGNNEQFF.

This rearrangement joins TRBV4-2 to TRBJ2-1, with a tentative D call TRBD2 (7 bases). The CDR3 spans 15 residues. The V gene lost 6 bases and the J gene lost 9 bases, with 21 bases spanning the gap. In germline, CDR1 is LGHNA, CDR2 YNFKEQ. The CDR3 loop is CASSHAYRGAREQFF. The CDR3 nucleotides are TGTGCCAGCAGTCACGCATACCGGGGGGCTCGTGAGCAGTTCTTC.

This chain links TRBV6-2 or TRBV6-3 with TRBJ1-6; D is possibly TRBD1 (5 bases). From germline, CDR1 is MNHEY and CDR2 SVGEGT. The length of the CDR3 is 15 residues. The ends were cut back, 5 bases at V and 6 bases at J, with 14 bases in the middle. Here the CDR3 reads CASSVLDNVNSPLHF. As DNA, the CDR3 is TGTGCCAGCAGTGTACTGGACAACGTTAATTCACCCCTCCACTTT.

CDR3 in DNA: TGTGCCAGAAGCTTGGGACACACCGACGGGAACAATCAGCCCCAGCATTTT. It yields the protein CARSLGHTDGNNQPQHF. The V call is TRBV5-3, the J call TRBJ1-5; D is ambiguous. TRBV5-3 has ORF status, its function being uncertain. The V end was cut by 0 bases, the J end by 3 bases, with 16 bases between. The CDR3 has 17 amino acids.

The chain links TRBV7-6 to TRBJ2-1; D is perhaps TRBD2 (5 bases). V was cut by 8 bases and J by 10 bases, with 9 bases left in between. The CDR3 runs to 10 residues. Germline values: CDR1 SGHVS, CDR2 FNYEAQ. The CDR3 sequence is CASPSGEQFF. CDR3 in DNA: TGTGCCAGCCCCTCGGGAGAGCAGTTCTTC.

The V gene is TRBV29-1, the J gene TRBJ1-1; tentative D call: TRBD1 (6 bases). Germline CDR1 reads SQVTM; CDR2 reads ANQGSEA. The CDR3 has 12 residues. V was clipped by 6 bases and J by 10 bases, with 18 bases between them. For the CDR3, the DNA is TGCAGCGTCTACGGGGGGGCAGCGATAGCTTTCTTT. Its protein product is CSVYGGAAIAFF.

The genes are TRBV6-6 and TRBJ2-5, with 8 bases aligning to TRBD2. Germline CDR1 reads MNHNY; CDR2 reads SVGAGI (reference sequence). The V gene end was trimmed by 1 base and the J gene end by 1 base; junction bases not matched to a gene: 5. The CDR3 is made up of 16 amino acids. This CDR3 is CASSYLAGGSQETQYF. In DNA, the CDR3 is TGTGCCAGCAGTTACTTGGCGGGAGGATCCCAAGAGACCCAGTACTTC.

The chain combines TRBV9 with TRBJ1-2; 9 nucleotides agree with TRBD1. V lost 4 bases, J lost 8 bases, and 6 bases stayed unmatched. Germline CDR1 reads SGDLS; CDR2 reads YYNGEE. This CDR3 is 13 amino acids long. As DNA, the CDR3 is TGTGCCAGCAGCTTGCGGACAGGGGAGGGCTACACCTTC. It translates to CASSLRTGEGYTF.

The chain links TRBV9 to TRBJ2-2, with 10 bases matching TRBD1. This CDR3 is 16 amino acids long. Germline CDR1 is SGDLS and CDR2 is YYNGEE. Trimming at V came to 4 bases and at J to 5 bases, leaving 8 bases not matched to a gene. CDR3 sequence reads: CASSPRGTGVTGELFF. The CDR3, as DNA: TGTGCCAGCAGCCCCAGGGGGACAGGGGTAACCGGGGAGCTGTTTTTT.

V is TRBV28 and J is TRBJ2-1; the match to TRBD2 covers 14 bases. This CDR3 region has 14 residues. J lost 14 bases, V lost 4 bases, and 7 bases had no gene match. Looked up from germline, CDR1 is MDHEN and CDR2 is SYDVKM. The CDR3 bases are TGTGCCAGCAGTTCCCCGGAGACTAGCGGGAGGGAGTTCTTC. This gives the protein CASSSPETSGREFF.